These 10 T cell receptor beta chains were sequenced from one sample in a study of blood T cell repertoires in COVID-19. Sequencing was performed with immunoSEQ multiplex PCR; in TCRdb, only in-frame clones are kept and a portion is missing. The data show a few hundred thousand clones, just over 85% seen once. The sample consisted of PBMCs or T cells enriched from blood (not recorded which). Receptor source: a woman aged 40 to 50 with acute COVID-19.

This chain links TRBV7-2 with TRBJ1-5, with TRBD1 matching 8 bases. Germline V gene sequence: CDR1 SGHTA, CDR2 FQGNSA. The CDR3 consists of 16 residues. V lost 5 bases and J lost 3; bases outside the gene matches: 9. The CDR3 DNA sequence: TGTGCCAGCAGCCCAACCGGGACAGGTCCCAATCAGCCCCAGCATTTT. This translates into CASSPTGTGPNQPQHF.

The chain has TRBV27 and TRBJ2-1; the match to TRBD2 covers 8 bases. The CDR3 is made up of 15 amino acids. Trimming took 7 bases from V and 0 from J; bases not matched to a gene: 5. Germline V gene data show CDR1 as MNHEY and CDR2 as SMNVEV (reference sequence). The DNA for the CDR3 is TGTGCCAGCAAAGAGCGGGAGAACTCCTACAATGAGCAGTTCTTC. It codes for CASKERENSYNEQFF.

In DNA, the CDR3 is TGCGCCAGCAGCCCGGGATCCCAAAGGCGTGGCTACACCTTC. It codes for CASSPGSQRRGYTF. The J gene is TRBJ1-2, the V gene TRBV4-3; unclear D gene. Germline V gene data show CDR1 as LGHNA and CDR2 as YSLEER. Trimming took off 4 bases at V and 7 bases at J, with 16 bases between the two ends. This CDR3 region has 14 residues.

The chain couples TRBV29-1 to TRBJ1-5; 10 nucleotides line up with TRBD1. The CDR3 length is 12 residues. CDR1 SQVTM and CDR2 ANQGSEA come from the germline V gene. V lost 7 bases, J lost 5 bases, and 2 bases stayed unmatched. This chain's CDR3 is CSAGTGDQPQHF. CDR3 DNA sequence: TGCAGCGCGGGGACAGGGGATCAGCCCCAGCATTTT.

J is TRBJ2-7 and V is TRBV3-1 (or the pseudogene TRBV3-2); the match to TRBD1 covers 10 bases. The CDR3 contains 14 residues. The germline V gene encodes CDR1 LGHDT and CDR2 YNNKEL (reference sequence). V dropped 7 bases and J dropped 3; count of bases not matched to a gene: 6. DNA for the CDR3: TGTGCCAGCACCACCGGGACAGGGGTCTACGAGCAGTACTTC. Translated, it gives CASTTGTGVYEQYF.

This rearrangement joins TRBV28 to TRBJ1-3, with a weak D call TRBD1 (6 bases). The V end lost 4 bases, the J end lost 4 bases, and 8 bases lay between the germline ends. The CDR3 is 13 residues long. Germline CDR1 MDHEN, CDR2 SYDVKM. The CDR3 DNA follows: TGTGCCAGCAGTTCAGGGGACGGAAACACCATATATTTT. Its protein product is CASSSGDGNTIYF.

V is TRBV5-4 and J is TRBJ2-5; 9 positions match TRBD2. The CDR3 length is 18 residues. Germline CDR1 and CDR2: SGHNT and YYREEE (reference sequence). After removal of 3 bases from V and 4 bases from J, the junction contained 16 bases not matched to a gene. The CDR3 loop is CASSSPLVREGEGETQYF. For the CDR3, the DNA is TGTGCCAGCAGCTCCCCCCTAGTGCGGGAGGGCGAAGGAGAGACCCAGTACTTC.

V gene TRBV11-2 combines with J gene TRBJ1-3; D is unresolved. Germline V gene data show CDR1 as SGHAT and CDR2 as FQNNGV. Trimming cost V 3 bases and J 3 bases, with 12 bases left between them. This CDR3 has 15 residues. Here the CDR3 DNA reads TGTGCCAGCAGCTTTCTAACCATTTTTGGAAACACCATATATTTT. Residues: CASSFLTIFGNTIYF.

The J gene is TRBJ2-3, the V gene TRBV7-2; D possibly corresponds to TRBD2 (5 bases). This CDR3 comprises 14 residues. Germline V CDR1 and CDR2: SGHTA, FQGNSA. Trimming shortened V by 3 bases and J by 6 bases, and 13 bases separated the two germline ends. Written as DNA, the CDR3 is TGTGCCAGCAGCTTTGACCGTCCGGGGGATACGCAGTATTTT. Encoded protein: CASSFDRPGDTQYF.

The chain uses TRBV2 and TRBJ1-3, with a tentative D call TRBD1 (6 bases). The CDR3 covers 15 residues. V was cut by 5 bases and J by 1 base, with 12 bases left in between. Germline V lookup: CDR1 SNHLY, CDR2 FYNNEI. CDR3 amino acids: CASSQPTGSGNTIYF. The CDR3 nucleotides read TGTGCCAGCAGTCAACCTACAGGGTCTGGAAACACCATATATTTT.